This T cell receptor beta chain was sequenced during a study of human T cells and chemical hapten exposure. Study-wide context: Diphenylcyclopropenone doses were given weekly to the scalps of patients across the approximately 24-week study.

This clonotype was seen only a few times. Germline values: CDR1 SGHDT, CDR2 YYEEEE. The V gene lost 0 bases and the J gene lost 3 bases, with 7 bases spanning the gap. CDR3 length equals 15 residues. Time point defined: patch test 3, about 24 weeks after DPC sensitization. Treatment given: therapeutic diphenylcyclopropenone sensitization with weekly scalp DPC. The total RNA was obtained from whole blood that was not fractionated. Via MiXCR, TCRdb re-called the RACE reads, giving one row per CDR3 protein. The table has some 96,000 distinct CDR3 sequences, around 25% seen once. This chain connects TRBV5-6 to TRBJ1-6; no definite D call. Sequenced here: whole blood, sampled in connection with sensitization to the hapten diphenylcyclopropenone (DPC). This receptor was taken from a man aged 40-49 years with alopecia areata. Some clones in this sample may be carry-over from other donors' samples. The CDR3 region has the DNA TGTGCCAGCAGCTTGGACCCAGGCTATAATTCACCCCTCCACTTT. Its protein product is CASSLDPGYNSPLHF.